This is a list of T cell receptor beta chains from one sample in a study of tumor and adjacent non-tumor tissue in lung cancer. MiXCR was run by TCRdb on the multiplex PCR reads, yielding one entry per CDR3 protein. The sample holds tens of thousands of distinct CDR3 sequences, over 65% seen once. The sequencing sample was made of distant non-tumor lung tissue. These receptors were obtained from an older man with non-small cell lung cancer. The CDR3 runs from the conserved cysteine through the conserved F or W. The order of the fields is V gene, J gene, CDR3 protein.

TRBV6-2/TRBV6-3,TRBJ1-6,CPSSPAGKENSPPHF
TRBV5-8,TRBJ1-4,CASSFAGQGATNEKLFF
TRBV11-2,TRBJ2-7,CARSLNQGTPYEQYF
TRBV4-3,TRBJ2-3,CASSQVSSADTQYF
TRBV4-3,TRBJ2-3,CASSQVSSGDMQYF
TRBV28,TRBJ2-5,CAGSLLGLQTSGRGEETQYF
TRBV11-1,TRBJ1-1,CASSLENRAGTEDFF
TRBV28,TRBJ2-7,CASRFPGPNPYEQYF
TRBV12-5,TRBJ2-7,CNSGLFFSGEGTYEQYF
TRBV4-1,TRBJ2-7,CASSEGGVSEEQYF
TRBV11-3,TRBJ1-1,CASSFPVRTLNAEAFF
TRBV11-1,TRBJ2-7,CDSSLEASTSYELYF
TRBV10-2,TRBJ2-1,CASRSPGPSSHEQSF
TRBV11-2,TRBJ1-6,CDSSSLQGGSSYNSPLHF
TRBV29-1,TRBJ1-2,CSVPTIASFGYIF
TRBV6-5,TRBJ2-1,CANTGNEQLF
TRBV4-1,TRBJ1-6,CASSHTGPLQSPLRF
TRBV5-1,TRBJ1-2,CASRRDTNYGYTF
TRBV5-5,TRBJ1-2,CASSMELNYAYTF
TRBV10-2,TRBJ1-2,CARRDWGGYYGYTF
TRBV28,TRBJ1-5,CASREGFWSNQPQHF
TRBV12-3/TRBV12-4,TRBJ2-5,CASNGLAGVVESQYF
TRBV28,TRBJ2-3,CASSFYSGRGSDTQYF
TRBV11-3,TRBJ2-7,CVSSLAGTGGSITYEQYF
TRBV4-1,TRBJ2-4,CVSSQEARGDEGNIQYF
TRBV20-1,TRBJ2-2,CRVLAALNTGELFF
TRBV6-5,TRBJ2-1,CDTSSSGVGFEQFF
TRBV29-1,-,CSVLPPGQGRETQYF
TRBV10-2,TRBJ1-1,CSSHYRAGTEAFF
TRBV20-1,TRBJ2-1,CSTIQREYDEQFF
TRBV7-8,TRBJ1-5,CGSNIGRDQPQHF
TRBV11-2,TRBJ2-7,CVISPGTGPSYEQYF
TRBV7-8,TRBJ1-2,CTSSYLGDRHYGYTF
TRBV7-8,TRBJ2-5,CASSLDFITGQETQYF
TRBV19,TRBJ1-5,CVSSVTGIGQPQHF
TRBV6-5,TRBJ2-1,CASSSQDINYEQFF
TRBV4-1,TRBJ2-7,CTSSPGFSGAYEQYF
TRBV6-5,TRBJ2-5,CASSYEGHGETQYF
TRBV20-1,TRBJ1-1,CSAAPGQLNSEAFF
TRBV11-2,TRBJ2-4,CASSPQVQVGIQYF
TRBV12-3/TRBV12-4,TRBJ2-1,CARSLAGGNEQLF
TRBV28,TRBJ2-3,CATWGSGSLSTDTQYF
TRBV11-2,TRBJ2-5,CASSLDHTIVETQCF
TRBV14,TRBJ2-7,CASSQCDGRISYEQYF
TRBV10-1,TRBJ2-7,CASSEGIGGNSYEQYF
TRBV4-3,TRBJ2-1,CASSQDPGSQNNEQFF
TRBV29-1,TRBJ2-7,CSVVRRGACEEQYF
TRBV29-1,TRBJ2-3,CSVELAPRDTQYF
TRBV6-1,TRBJ2-1,CASSEDVGIFGYNEQVF
TRBV4-2,TRBJ2-7,CASSLGAVSSYGQYF
TRBV13,TRBJ2-7,CASSPYMRDASYEQYF
TRBV6-1,TRBJ2-2,CASRDGAGELFF
TRBV11-3,TRBJ1-5,CASSLACNQPQNF
TRBV20-1,TRBJ2-7,CSARDLAVTFYVQYF
TRBV6-2/TRBV6-3,TRBJ2-3,CASSYDNTDTQYF